A single sample gave rise to the 27 T cell receptor beta chains below, sequenced in a study of identical twins. TCRdb re-called the 5' RACE reads through MiXCR, storing one row per CDR3 protein. The sample records fewer than 250,000 distinct CDR3 sequences, around 7.6% being singletons. The data also belong to a second study, concerning yellow fever vaccine responses in identical twins.

Sample: CD8+ T cells sorted from blood. These receptors all come from a woman between 18 and 29 years old in good health.

The rearrangement uses TRBV29-1 and TRBJ2-1; D is tentatively TRBD1 or TRBD2 (5 bases each). CDR3 size: 16 residues. Germline-derived CDR1 and CDR2 are SQVTM and ANQGSEA. The V gene lost 1 base and the J gene lost 9 bases, with 22 bases spanning the gap. The CDR3 loop is CSVEGPTGGRMTEQFF. DNA for the CDR3: TGCAGCGTTGAAGGGCCCACAGGAGGCAGAATGACTGAGCAGTTCTTC.

Ten or more counts support this clonotype. The rearrangement uses TRBV27 and TRBJ1-4; no clear D. CDR3 length equals 13 residues. Trimming pared 0 bases from V and 10 bases from J, leaving 9 bases between. Germline CDR1 and CDR2: MNHEY and SMNVEV (reference sequence). The CDR3 DNA follows: TGTGCCAGCAGTTTATCGGTCAAGGGAAAACTGTTTTTT. Protein: CASSLSVKGKLFF. Using reference TRBV27 and TRBJ1-4 for the parts outside the CDR3, the full variable domain is EAQVTQNPRYLITVTGKKLTVTCSQNMNHEYMSWYRQDPGLGLRQIYYSMNVEVTDKGDVPEGYKVSRKEKRNFPLILESPSPNQTSLYFCASSLSVKGKLFFGSGTQLSVL.

The chain uses TRBV7-9 and TRBJ1-1; D possibly corresponds to TRBD1 (6 bases). The V gene's germline CDR1 is SEHNR and CDR2 FQNEAQ (reference sequence). CDR3 size: 16 residues. Trimming left V 0 bases short and J 1 base short, with 12 bases between. The CDR3 DNA is TGTGCCAGCAGCTTAGCGGGAACAGGGACGAACACTGAAGCTTTCTTT. Protein sequence: CASSLAGTGTNTEAFF.

The chain joins TRBV7-9 to TRBJ2-6; D is unclear. The CDR3 has 15 amino acids. V was trimmed by 4 bases and J by 4 bases, leaving 11 bases between them. From germline, CDR1 is SEHNR and CDR2 FQNEAQ (reference sequence). The CDR3 coding sequence is TGTGCCAGCAGCTCCACAAGGGAAGGGGCCAACGTCCTGACTTTC. This gives the protein CASSSTREGANVLTF.

The rearrangement links TRBV4-1 to TRBJ2-1; 10 nucleotides align to TRBD1. Germline-derived CDR1 and CDR2 are MGHRA and YSYEKL. This CDR3 contains 17 residues. The V and J ends lost 0 bases and 6 bases, in that order; junction bases with no gene match: 8. In DNA, the CDR3 is TGCGCCAGCAGCCAAGAAGAATTCGGACAGGGGGGCAATGAGCAGTTCTTC. Its protein is CASSQEEFGQGGNEQFF.

Ten or more counts support this clonotype. The V gene is TRBV12-3 or TRBV12-4, the J gene TRBJ1-1; TRBD1 might be the D (6 bases). The CDR3 runs 13 residues. V lost 4 bases and J lost 7, with 13 bases in between. CDR3 in DNA: TGTGCCAGCAGTTCCCCGGACAGAAGTGAAGCTTTCTTT. Encoded protein: CASSSPDRSEAFF.

This clonotype showed up just a few times. V gene TRBV7-6 combines with J gene TRBJ2-3; TRBD2 aligns across 11 bases. CDR1 SGHVS and CDR2 FNYEAQ come from the germline V gene. V lost 5 bases to trimming and J lost 6 bases; unmatched junction nucleotides: 7. The CDR3 contains 15 residues. The CDR3 reads CASSPTSGARDTQYF. Written as DNA, the CDR3 is TGTGCCAGCAGCCCGACTAGCGGGGCCAGGGATACGCAGTATTTT.

This clonotype was found a few times. CDR3 bases: TGTGCCAGCAGCTTAGATATGGCAGGGGGCAGGCGTTCACCCCTCCACTTT. This sequence encodes CASSLDMAGGRRSPLHF. The J gene is TRBJ1-6, the V gene TRBV7-9, with TRBD1 identical over 8 bases. The CDR3 runs 17 residues. CDR1 SEHNR and CDR2 FQNEAQ come from the germline V gene (reference sequence). V was pared by 1 base and J by 9 bases, with 11 bases of the junction left unmatched.

This clonotype was seen a few times. The V gene is TRBV12-3 or TRBV12-4, the J gene TRBJ2-2; D may be TRBD1 or TRBD2 (5 bases each). Trimming left V 8 bases short and J 7 bases short, with 5 bases between. The CDR3 extends over 10 amino acids. CDR3 region: CASGGGELFF. CDR3 nucleotide sequence: TGTGCCAGCGGGGGCGGGGAGCTGTTTTTT.

This chain joins TRBV5-1 and TRBJ2-3; D ambiguous. Trimming removed 4 bases at V and 2 bases at J, with 11 bases between. Germline CDR1 reads SGHRS; CDR2 reads YFSETQ. There are 14 residues in the CDR3. The CDR3 coding sequence is TGCGCCAGCAGCATGACTTATACCACAGATACGCAGTATTTT. Translated, it gives CASSMTYTTDTQYF.

This clonotype was detected many times. The chain couples TRBV20-1 to TRBJ1-1, with D hard to call. V dropped 0 bases and J dropped 3 bases, with 2 bases sitting between them. This CDR3 has 11 amino acids. From germline, CDR1 is DFQATT and CDR2 SNEGSKA (reference sequence). Here the CDR3 reads CSARDYTEAFF. The CDR3 bases are TGCAGTGCTAGAGACTACACTGAAGCTTTCTTT.

The V and J genes are TRBV10-3 and TRBJ1-1; D uncertain. The germline V gene encodes CDR1 ENHRY and CDR2 SYGVKD. The germline V and J ends were trimmed by 7 bases and 1 base, with 4 bases remaining between them. CDR3 length: 11 residues. The CDR3 DNA is TGTGCCATCAAAGGGAACACTGAAGCTTTCTTT. The encoded protein is CAIKGNTEAFF.

The V call is TRBV27, the J call TRBJ2-7; 9 positions match TRBD1. Trimming removed 5 bases from V and 4 bases from J; junction bases left unmatched: 9. Looked up from germline, CDR1 is MNHEY and CDR2 is SMNVEV (reference sequence). There are 15 residues in the CDR3. CDR3 DNA sequence: TGTGCCAGCAGTCTCGGGACAGGGACTGGGTACGAGCAGTACTTC. Amino acid sequence: CASSLGTGTGYEQYF.

Turning to this clonotype: A clone one base away is much larger, so this may be a read error. The rearrangement links TRBV7-8 to TRBJ2-5; the D gene is possibly TRBD2 (5 bases). Germline V lookup: CDR1 SGHVS, CDR2 FQNEAQ. The CDR3 length is 13 residues. This chain's CDR3 is CASSLDMGETKYF. The CDR3 DNA follows: TGTGCCAGCAGCTTAGATATGGGAGAGACCAAGTACTTC.

This clonotype showed up just a few times. The chain has TRBV28 and TRBJ2-1; TRBD1 agrees at 8 bases. The length of the CDR3 is 17 residues. The junction had 12 bases not matched to a gene; V was cut back by 3 bases and J by 5 bases. Germline V gene lookup returns CDR1 MDHEN and CDR2 SYDVKM. CDR3 region: CASSFTALDRGDNEQFF. CDR3 DNA: TGTGCCAGCAGTTTTACGGCTCTCGACAGGGGAGACAATGAGCAGTTCTTC.

This clonotype came up many times. The chain has TRBV7-3 and TRBJ2-2; D call uncertain. Germline assignment: CDR1 SGHTA and CDR2 FQGTGA. The V and J ends lost 3 bases and 5 bases respectively, with 7 bases between them. CDR3 length: 13 residues. CDR3 DNA sequence: TGTGCCAGCAGCTTGAGTGGGACCGGGGAGCTGTTTTTT. Its translation is CASSLSGTGELFF.

V gene TRBV2 combines with J gene TRBJ2-3, with a possible D match to TRBD1 (6 bases). Germline CDR1 reads SNHLY; CDR2 reads FYNNEI. V shed 1 base and J shed 6 bases, with 17 bases lying between them. This CDR3 has 16 amino acids. The CDR3 coding sequence is TGTGCCAGCAGTGAAGGGGACAACTTTCAATGGGATACGCAGTATTTT. Translation gives CASSEGDNFQWDTQYF.

Ten or more counts support this clonotype. The gene calls are TRBV27 and TRBJ2-2, with unresolved D. Trimming shortened V by 0 bases and J by 4 bases, and 15 bases separated the two germline ends. The CDR3 contains 17 residues. Germline V gene lookup returns CDR1 MNHEY and CDR2 SMNVEV (reference sequence). CDR3 nucleotides: TGTGCCAGCAGTTTATCGATTGGAGCCTTAGGCACCGGGGAGCTGTTTTTT. Translated, it gives CASSLSIGALGTGELFF.

This clonotype occurred many times. V gene TRBV15 combines with J gene TRBJ2-2; D unclear. The germline V gene has CDR1 LNHNV and CDR2 YYDKDF (reference sequence). Trimming removed 6 bases at V and 4 bases at J, with 6 bases between. This CDR3 comprises 12 residues. CDR3 sequence reads: CATSLSTGELFF. As DNA, the CDR3 is TGTGCCACCAGTCTTAGCACCGGGGAGCTGTTTTTT. The full variable domain, rest sourced from reference TRBV15 and TRBJ2-2, is DAMVIQNPRYQVTQFGKPVTLSCSQTLNHNVMYWYQQKSSQAPKLLFHYYDKDFNNEADTPDNFQSRRPNTSFCFLDIRSPGLGDTAMYLCATSLSTGELFFGEGSRLTVL.

This clonotype was recorded at least ten times. The chain combines TRBV7-2 with TRBJ2-2; D tentatively fits TRBD1 or TRBD2 (5 bases each). V was cut by 1 base and J by 9 bases, with 21 bases left in between. The CDR3 sequence is 17 residues long. Germline-derived CDR1 and CDR2 are SGHTA and FQGNSA. CDR3 region: CASSLVFFGAPSRELFF. The CDR3 nucleotides read TGTGCCAGCAGCTTAGTCTTTTTCGGGGCCCCGTCCCGGGAGCTGTTTTTT. Together with reference TRBV7-2 and TRBJ2-2, the CDR3 gives the full variable domain: GAGVSQSPSNKVTEKGKDVELRCDPISGHTALYWYRQSLGQGLEFLIYFQGNSAPDKSGLPSDRFSAERTGGSVSTLTIQRTQQEDSAVYLCASSLVFFGAPSRELFFGEGSRLTVL.

This clonotype was counted at least ten times. The junction and the germline gene differ at one end; a read error may be behind it. The chain couples TRBV29-1 to TRBJ2-1, with D possibly called TRBD1 or TRBD2 (5 bases each). CDR3 length equals 15 residues. CDR1 is SQVTM, CDR2 ANQGSEA, per germline. CDR3 sequence: CSVEGEILSYNEQFF. As DNA, the CDR3 is TGCAGCGTGGAAGGGGAGATCCTATCCTACAATGAGCAGTTCTTC.

The table lists this clonotype with a few counts. This chain joins TRBV11-1 and TRBJ2-1, with TRBD2 matching 16 bases. V lost 5 bases and J lost 3; bases outside the gene matches: 7. The germline V gene encodes CDR1 SGHAT and CDR2 FQDESV (reference sequence). The CDR3 is 18 residues long. The CDR3 reads CASSLGTSGGVYYNEQFF. CDR3 DNA sequence: TGTGCCAGCAGCCTCGGGACTAGCGGGGGGGTATACTACAATGAGCAGTTCTTC.

Ten or more counts support this clonotype. This sequence joins TRBV6-5 and TRBJ1-1, with no clear D. V gave up 0 bases and J gave up 2 bases, with 7 bases separating them. The CDR3 sequence is 14 residues long. Germline V gene data show CDR1 as MNHEY and CDR2 as SVGAGI. The CDR3 here is CASSYSDTNTEAFF. The CDR3 DNA is TGTGCCAGCAGTTACTCGGATACAAACACTGAAGCTTTCTTT.

This sequence joins TRBV5-1 and TRBJ1-1; D gene uncertain. Germline V gene data show CDR1 as SGHRS and CDR2 as YFSETQ. V was pared by 2 bases and J by 5 bases, with 10 bases between. The CDR3 is 13 residues long. The chain's CDR3 is CASSFGVETEAFF. The DNA of the CDR3 is TGCGCCAGCAGCTTTGGGGTCGAGACTGAAGCTTTCTTT.

The chain uses TRBV27 and TRBJ2-7; 9 bases match TRBD1. Germline assignment: CDR1 MNHEY and CDR2 SMNVEV (reference sequence). The V gene end was trimmed by 2 bases and the J gene end by 0 bases; junction bases not matched to a gene: 2. The CDR3 length is 15 residues. The CDR3 DNA reads as TGTGCCAGCAGTTTAGGGGACAGGGCCTCCTACGAGCAGTACTTC. It is translated as CASSLGDRASYEQYF.

The rearrangement links TRBV4-1 to TRBJ2-2; D gene ambiguous. CDR1 is MGHRA, CDR2 YSYEKL, per germline. V lost 1 base to trimming and J lost 7 bases, with 22 bases between them. The CDR3 contains 18 residues. CDR3 loop: CASSQGPGRRSFGGELFF. The CDR3 DNA sequence: TGCGCCAGCAGCCAAGGTCCTGGGCGGCGCTCTTTTGGCGGGGAGCTGTTTTTT.

This chain links TRBV12-3 or TRBV12-4 with TRBJ1-3; D may be TRBD1 (5 bases). The CDR3 has 14 residues. Trimming took off 2 bases at V and 4 bases at J, with 9 bases between the two ends. CDR3 nucleotides: TGTGCCAGCAGTTTATTAGGGGTCGGAAACACCATATATTTT. Its translation is CASSLLGVGNTIYF.